One and the same sample provided the 4 T cell receptor beta chains below, sequenced in a study of shared clonotypes between healthy human individuals. Data came from immunoSEQ multiplex PCR; TCRdb stores just in-frame clones and leaves some out. The sample contains around 500,000 clones, about three quarters of which appear only once. Sequencing was performed on PBMCs. These receptors were obtained from a middle-aged woman in good health. Some clones in this sample may be carry-over from other donors' samples.

The V gene is TRBV9, the J gene TRBJ1-4, with TRBD1 matching over 7 bases. Germline CDR1 SGDLS, CDR2 YYNGEE. The V and J ends lost 2 bases and 4 bases, in that order; junction bases with no gene match: 2. This CDR3 is built from 14 residues. The CDR3, as DNA: TGTGCCAGCAGCGTCGGACAGGTTAATGAAAAACTGTTTTTT. Amino acid sequence: CASSVGQVNEKLFF.

The genes are TRBV30 and TRBJ2-1; 9 positions match TRBD1. Germline-derived CDR1 and CDR2 are GTSNPN and SVGIG (reference sequence). The CDR3 is 15 residues long. V shed 1 base, J shed 3 bases, and the junction held 4 bases outside the gene matches. The CDR3 coding sequence is TGTGCCTGGAGTGGGACAGGGGTTAACTACAATGAGCAGTTCTTC. Translated: CAWSGTGVNYNEQFF.

The rearrangement joins TRBV7-9 to TRBJ1-4; D gene uncertain. Between the trimmed V and J ends, which lost 6 bases and 6 bases, there was a span of 17 bases. Germline loops: CDR1 SEHNR, CDR2 FQNEAQ (reference sequence). The CDR3 is 15 amino acids. DNA of the CDR3: TGTGCCAGCAGTTTTGAGGGCCCGGCATATGAAAAACTGTTTTTT. Translated, it gives CASSFEGPAYEKLFF.

This clone was seen only a few times. The rearrangement uses TRBV30 and TRBJ2-7, with 12 bases aligning to TRBD2. Germline CDR1 reads GTSNPN; CDR2 reads SVGIG (reference sequence). The CDR3 has 13 amino acids. V lost 5 bases, J lost 7 bases, and 6 bases stayed unmatched. CDR3 DNA: TGTGCCTGGGGGCTAGCGGGAGGGGGAGAGCAGTACTTC. Translated: CAWGLAGGGEQYF.